This record covers a single TCR beta chain. This specimen belongs to a study of blood T cell repertoires in COVID-19. Study context: Researchers got acute and convalescent COVID-19 samples from the United States, Italy and Spain.

In the source study's methods: It was from reference gene primer amplification that nucleated cell counts were estimated. Assay used: immunoSEQ multiplex PCR; TCRdb lists only in-frame clones, some missing. The V and J calls and clone size come from that table; D and trimming were worked out from the DNA. The table has some 200,000 clones, roughly 80% seen once. V gave up 6 bases and J gave up 4 bases, with 9 bases separating them. There are 13 residues in the CDR3. Sequencing was carried out using peripheral blood. The genes are TRBV12-3 or TRBV12-4 and TRBJ2-2; D gene unclear. This clonotype was obtained from a woman aged 30 to 39 who had recovered from COVID-19. The CDR3, as DNA: TGTGCCAGCAGCCCCGTTCGCACCGGGGAGCTGTTTTTT. It specifies CASSPVRTGELFF.